This TCR beta chain was recorded in a study of OX40 agonist ivuxolimab in advanced cancers. Study summary: Ivuxolimab, which is an agonistic anti-OX40 (CD134) antibody, was administered to the patients. At 0.01 to 10 mg/kg, ivuxolimab was administered intravenously to patients every 2 weeks. Therapy given before enrollment (anti-PD-1, anti-PD-L1 or anti-CTLA-4) was allowed, and around 40% had some.

Points from the study as a whole: The mean number of expanded clones was higher in CD8+ T cells than in CD4+.

To note about this clone: Its target is not known.

The CDR3 is 12 amino acids. The V end lost 1 base, the J end lost 9 bases, and 7 bases lay between the germline ends. Per germline, CDR1 MNHNY and CDR2 SVGAGI (reference sequence). Profiled with immunoSEQ multiplex PCR; TCRdb holds only in-frame clones, not every one. The sample lists roughly 60,000 clones; about 89% were seen once. The source is an adult with an advanced solid tumor such as melanoma, head and neck, liver or kidney cancer. The specimen comprised CD4+ or CD8+ T cells sorted from blood, sampled in a trial of the OX40 agonist ivuxolimab. The chain employs TRBV6-6 and TRBJ2-1; D uncertain. The CDR3: CASSYFGGEQFF. CDR3 bases: TGTGCCAGCAGTTACTTTGGCGGTGAGCAGTTCTTC.